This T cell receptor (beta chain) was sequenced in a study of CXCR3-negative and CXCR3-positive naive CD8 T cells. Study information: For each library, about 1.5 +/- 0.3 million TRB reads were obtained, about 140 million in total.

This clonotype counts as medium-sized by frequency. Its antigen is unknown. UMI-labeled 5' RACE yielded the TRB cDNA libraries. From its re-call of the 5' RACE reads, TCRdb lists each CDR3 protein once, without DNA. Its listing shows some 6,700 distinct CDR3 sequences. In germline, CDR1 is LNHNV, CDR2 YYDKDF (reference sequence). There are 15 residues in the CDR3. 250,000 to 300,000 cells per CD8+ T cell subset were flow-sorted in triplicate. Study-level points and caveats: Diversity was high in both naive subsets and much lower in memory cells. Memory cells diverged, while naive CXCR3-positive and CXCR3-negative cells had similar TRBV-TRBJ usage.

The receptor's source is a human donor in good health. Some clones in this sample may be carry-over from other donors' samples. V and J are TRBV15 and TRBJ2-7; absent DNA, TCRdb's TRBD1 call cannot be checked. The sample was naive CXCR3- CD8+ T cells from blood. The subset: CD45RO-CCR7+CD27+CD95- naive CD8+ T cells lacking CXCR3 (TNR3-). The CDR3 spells CATSKGTGVAYEQYF.